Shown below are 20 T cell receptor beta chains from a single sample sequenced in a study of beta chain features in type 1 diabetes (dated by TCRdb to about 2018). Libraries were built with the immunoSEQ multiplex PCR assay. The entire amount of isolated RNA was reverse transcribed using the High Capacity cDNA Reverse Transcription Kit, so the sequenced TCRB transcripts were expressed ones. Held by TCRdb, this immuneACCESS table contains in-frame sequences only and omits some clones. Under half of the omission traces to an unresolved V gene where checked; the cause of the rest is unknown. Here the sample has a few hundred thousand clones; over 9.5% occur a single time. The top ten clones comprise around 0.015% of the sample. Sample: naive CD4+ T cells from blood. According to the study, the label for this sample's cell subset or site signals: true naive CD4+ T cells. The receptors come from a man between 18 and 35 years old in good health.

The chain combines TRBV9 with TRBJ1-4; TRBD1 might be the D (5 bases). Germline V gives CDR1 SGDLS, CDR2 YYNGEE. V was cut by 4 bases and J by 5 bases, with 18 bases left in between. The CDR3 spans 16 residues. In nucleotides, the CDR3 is TGTGCCAGCAGCTCTACCTCGGGAGGGGCGAATGAAAAACTGTTTTTT. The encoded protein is CASSSTSGGANEKLFF. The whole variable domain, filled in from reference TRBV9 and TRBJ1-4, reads DSGVTQTPKHLITATGQRVTLRCSPRSGDLSVYWYQQSLDQGLQFLIQYYNGEERAKGNILERFSAQQFPDLHSELNLSSLELGDSALYFCASSSTSGGANEKLFFGSGTQLSVL.

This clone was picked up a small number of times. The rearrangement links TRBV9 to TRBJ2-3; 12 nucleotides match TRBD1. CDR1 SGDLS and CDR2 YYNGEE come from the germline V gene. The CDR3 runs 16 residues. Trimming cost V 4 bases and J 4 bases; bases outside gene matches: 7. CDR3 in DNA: TGTGCCAGCAGCAAATACGGGACAGGGGGCGCAGATACGCAGTATTTT. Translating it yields CASSKYGTGGADTQYF. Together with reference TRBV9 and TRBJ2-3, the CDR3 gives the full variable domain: DSGVTQTPKHLITATGQRVTLRCSPRSGDLSVYWYQQSLDQGLQFLIQYYNGEERAKGNILERFSAQQFPDLHSELNLSSLELGDSALYFCASSKYGTGGADTQYFGPGTRLTVL.

CDR3 sequence: CASSLALANSPLHF. The DNA of the CDR3 is TGTGCCAGCAGCTTAGCATTGGCCAATTCACCCCTCCACTTT. The rearrangement links TRBV7-2 to TRBJ1-6; D ambiguous. CDR3 length equals 14 residues. Deletions cut 0 bases from V and 7 bases from J, with 7 bases between. Germline CDR1 reads SGHTA; CDR2 reads FQGNSA. The variable domain in full, completed from reference TRBV7-2 and TRBJ1-6, reads GAGVSQSPSNKVTEKGKDVELRCDPISGHTALYWYRQSLGQGLEFLIYFQGNSAPDKSGLPSDRFSAERTGGSVSTLTIQRTQQEDSAVYLCASSLALANSPLHFGNGTRLTVT.

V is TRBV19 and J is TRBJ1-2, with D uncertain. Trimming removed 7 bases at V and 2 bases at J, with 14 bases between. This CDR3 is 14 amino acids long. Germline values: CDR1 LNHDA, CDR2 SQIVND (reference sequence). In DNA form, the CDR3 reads TGTGCCAGTACCAAAGAGCGACGGAACTATGGCTACACCTTC. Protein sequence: CASTKERRNYGYTF.

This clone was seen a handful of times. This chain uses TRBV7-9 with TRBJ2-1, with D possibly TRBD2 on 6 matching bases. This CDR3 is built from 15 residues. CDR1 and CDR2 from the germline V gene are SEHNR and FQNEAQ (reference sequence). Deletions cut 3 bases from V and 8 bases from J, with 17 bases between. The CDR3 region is CASSFSPGSIDEQFF. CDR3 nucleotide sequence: TGTGCCAGCAGCTTTTCCCCCGGGAGTATCGATGAGCAGTTCTTC.

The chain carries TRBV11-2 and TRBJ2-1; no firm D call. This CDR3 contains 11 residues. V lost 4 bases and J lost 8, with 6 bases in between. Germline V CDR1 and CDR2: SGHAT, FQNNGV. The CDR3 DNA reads TGTGCCAGCAGCTCGTTATATGAGCAGTTCTTC. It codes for CASSSLYEQFF.

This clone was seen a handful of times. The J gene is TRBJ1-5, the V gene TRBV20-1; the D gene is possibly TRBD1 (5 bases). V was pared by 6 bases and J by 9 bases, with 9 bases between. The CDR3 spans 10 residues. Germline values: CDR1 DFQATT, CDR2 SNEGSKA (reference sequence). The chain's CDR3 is CSAAGRPQHF. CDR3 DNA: TGCAGTGCGGCGGGGCGGCCCCAGCATTTT.

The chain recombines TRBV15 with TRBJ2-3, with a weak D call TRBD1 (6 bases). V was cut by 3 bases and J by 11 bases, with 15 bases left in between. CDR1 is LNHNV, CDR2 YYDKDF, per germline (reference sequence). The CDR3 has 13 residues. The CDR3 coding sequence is TGTGCCACCAGCAGTCATGTCTTGGGACAGCAGTATTTT. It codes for CATSSHVLGQQYF.

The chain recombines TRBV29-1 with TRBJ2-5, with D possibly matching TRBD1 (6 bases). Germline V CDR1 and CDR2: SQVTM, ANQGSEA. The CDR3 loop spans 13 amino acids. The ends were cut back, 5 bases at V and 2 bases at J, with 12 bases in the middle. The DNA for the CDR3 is TGCAGCGTTCCTAAGACAGGTCAAGAGACCCAGTACTTC. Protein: CSVPKTGQETQYF.

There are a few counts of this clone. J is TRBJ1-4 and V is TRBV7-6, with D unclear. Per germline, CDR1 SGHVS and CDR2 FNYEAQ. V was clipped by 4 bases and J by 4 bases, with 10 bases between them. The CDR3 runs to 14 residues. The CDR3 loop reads CASSSRQVNEKLFF. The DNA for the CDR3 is TGTGCCAGCAGCTCCCGGCAGGTTAATGAAAAACTGTTTTTT.

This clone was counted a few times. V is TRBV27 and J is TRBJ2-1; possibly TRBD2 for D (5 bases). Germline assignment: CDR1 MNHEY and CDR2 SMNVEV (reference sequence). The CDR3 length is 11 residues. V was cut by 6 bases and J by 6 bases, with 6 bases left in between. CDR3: CASRGSNEQFF. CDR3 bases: TGTGCCAGCAGGGGGAGCAATGAGCAGTTCTTC.

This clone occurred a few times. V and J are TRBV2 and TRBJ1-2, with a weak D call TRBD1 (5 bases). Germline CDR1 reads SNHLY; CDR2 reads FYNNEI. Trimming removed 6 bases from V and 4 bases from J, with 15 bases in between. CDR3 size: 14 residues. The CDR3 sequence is CASRELRGLYGYTF. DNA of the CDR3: TGTGCCAGCAGAGAGCTAAGGGGCCTCTATGGCTACACCTTC. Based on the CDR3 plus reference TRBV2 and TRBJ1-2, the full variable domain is EPEVTQTPSHQVTQMGQEVILRCVPISNHLYFYWYRQILGQKVEFLVSFYNNEISEKSEIFDDQFSVERPDGSNFTLKIRSTKLEDSAMYFCASRELRGLYGYTFGSGTRLTVV.

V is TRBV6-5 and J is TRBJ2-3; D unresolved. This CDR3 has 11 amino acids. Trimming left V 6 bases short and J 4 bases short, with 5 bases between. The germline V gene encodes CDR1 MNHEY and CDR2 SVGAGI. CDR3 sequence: CASRSADTQYF. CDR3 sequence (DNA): TGTGCCAGCAGGTCGGCAGATACGCAGTATTTT.

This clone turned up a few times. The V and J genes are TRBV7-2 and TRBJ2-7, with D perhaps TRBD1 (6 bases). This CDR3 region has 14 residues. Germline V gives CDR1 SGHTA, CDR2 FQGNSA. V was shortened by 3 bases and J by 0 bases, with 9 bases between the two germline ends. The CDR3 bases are TGTGCCAGCAGCTTGGACAGCAGCTCCTACGAGCAGTACTTC. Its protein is CASSLDSSSYEQYF.

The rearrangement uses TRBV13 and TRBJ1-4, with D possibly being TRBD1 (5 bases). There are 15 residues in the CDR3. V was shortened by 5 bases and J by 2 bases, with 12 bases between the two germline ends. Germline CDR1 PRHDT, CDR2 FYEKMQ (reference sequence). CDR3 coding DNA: TGTGCCAGCAGCCCCGCCGCAGGGACTAATGAAAAACTGTTTTTT. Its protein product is CASSPAAGTNEKLFF.

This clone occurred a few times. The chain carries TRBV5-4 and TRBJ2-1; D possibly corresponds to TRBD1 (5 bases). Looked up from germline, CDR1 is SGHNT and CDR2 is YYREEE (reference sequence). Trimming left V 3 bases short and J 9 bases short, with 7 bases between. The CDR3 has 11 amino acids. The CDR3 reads CASSSGFEQFF. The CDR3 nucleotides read TGTGCCAGCAGCTCAGGGTTTGAGCAGTTCTTC.

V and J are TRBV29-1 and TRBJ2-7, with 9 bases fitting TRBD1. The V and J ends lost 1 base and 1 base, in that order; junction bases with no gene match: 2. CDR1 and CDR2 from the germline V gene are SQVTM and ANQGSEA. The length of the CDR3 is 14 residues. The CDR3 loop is CSVEGGQGSYEQYF. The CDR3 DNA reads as TGCAGCGTTGAAGGGGGACAGGGTTCCTACGAGCAGTACTTC.

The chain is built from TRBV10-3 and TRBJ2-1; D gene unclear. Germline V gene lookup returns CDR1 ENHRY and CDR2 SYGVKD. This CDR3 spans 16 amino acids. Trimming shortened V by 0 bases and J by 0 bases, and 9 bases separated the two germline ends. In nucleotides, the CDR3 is TGTGCCATCAGTGAGTCGAGCGATCGCTCCTACAATGAGCAGTTCTTC. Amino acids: CAISESSDRSYNEQFF.

The CDR3 loop reads CAWSVAVGAGYTF. The CDR3 bases are TGTGCCTGGAGTGTTGCCGTGGGGGCTGGCTACACCTTC. V is TRBV30 and J is TRBJ1-2; D might be TRBD1 (6 bases). With 0 bases removed from V and 7 bases from J, the gap between germline ends came to 12 bases. Germline V gene sequence: CDR1 GTSNPN, CDR2 SVGIG (reference sequence). There are 13 residues in the CDR3.

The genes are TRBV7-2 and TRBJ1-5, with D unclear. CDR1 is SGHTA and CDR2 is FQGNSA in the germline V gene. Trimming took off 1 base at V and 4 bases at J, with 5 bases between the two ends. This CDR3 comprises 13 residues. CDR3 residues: CASSLERNQPQHF. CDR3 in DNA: TGTGCCAGCAGCTTAGAGAGGAATCAGCCCCAGCATTTT. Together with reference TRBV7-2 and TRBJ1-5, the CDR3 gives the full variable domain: GAGVSQSPSNKVTEKGKDVELRCDPISGHTALYWYRQSLGQGLEFLIYFQGNSAPDKSGLPSDRFSAERTGGSVSTLTIQRTQQEDSAVYLCASSLERNQPQHFGDGTRLSIL.